The rows below give T cell receptor beta chains drawn from one sample of a study of cytomegalovirus exposure and HLA in healthy donors. Clones were sequenced by immunoSEQ multiplex PCR, and TCRdb holds only the in-frame ones, with some missing. The sample lists 240,000 or so clones, approximately 80% occurring once. Sequencing input: PBMCs. The receptors come from a woman between 55 and 75 years old in good health and CMV-seropositive. Each CDR3 is given with its conserved first and last residue. A D gene is named only where the DNA matches it firmly. Only part of the rows carry a size: once, few, many, or a class if the clone is expanded.

d_call j_call v_call clone_size cdr3_nt cdr3_aa
TRBD1 TRBJ2-2 TRBV7-3 NA TGTGCCAGCAGCCCGAGATACCGGGACAGGGGGACCGGGGAGCTGTTTTTT CASSPRYRDRGTGELFF
NA TRBJ1-6 TRBV27 NA TGTGCCAGCGGAGAGCGGGGTTCACCCCTCCACTTT CASGERGSPLHF
TRBD1 TRBJ2-7 TRBV9 few TGTGCCAGCAGCCCGACAGGGCCCTCCTACGAGCAGTACTTC CASSPTGPSYEQYF
NA TRBJ2-5 TRBV1 NA TGCACCAGCAGCCAAAGCCCTACGGGAGGGGAGACCCAGTACTTC CTSSQSPTGGETQYF
NA TRBJ2-1 TRBV14 few TGTGCCAGCAGCCAAGATTTAAGATTGGCCCATCTCCCCTCCTACAATGAGCAGTTCTTC CASSQDLRLAHLPSYNEQFF
NA TRBJ2-1 TRBV5-6 NA TGTGCCAGCAGCTTGCAGGGGCATGAGCAGTTCTTC CASSLQGHEQFF
NA TRBJ1-1 TRBV11-2 NA TGTGCCAGCAGCTTGACAGGCACTGAAGCTTTCTTT CASSLTGTEAFF
NA TRBJ2-7 TRBV9 once TGTGCCAGCAGCAGGGGTACCTACGAGCAGTACTTC CASSRGTYEQYF
TRBD1 TRBJ1-2 TRBV10-3 NA TGTGCCATCAGTACCACGACAGGGAGCAACTATGGCTACACCTTC CAISTTTGSNYGYTF
NA TRBJ2-1 TRBV29-1 few TGCAGCGGTTGCCGTCCGGGGAGGAATGAGCAGTTCTTC CSGCRPGRNEQFF
TRBD1 TRBJ1-1 TRBV5-1 NA TGCGCCAGCAGCCAAAGCGCAGGGGGACCCACTGAAGCTTTCTTT CASSQSAGGPTEAFF
TRBD1 TRBJ2-1 TRBV5-1 NA TGCGCCAGCAGCCGGACAGGGAGGTACAATGAGCAGTTCTTC CASSRTGRYNEQFF
NA TRBJ1-5 TRBV5-4 NA TGTGCCAGCAGCTCGGGCTCTCCCGGGGGAGCCCAGCATTTT CASSSGSPGGAQHF
NA TRBJ2-7 TRBV7-6 NA TGTGCCAGCAGCTCGTTCCGGGACAATCAGGGAGAGCAGTACTTC CASSSFRDNQGEQYF
TRBD2 TRBJ2-7 TRBV5-1 NA TGCGCCAGCAGCTTGGCCGGGACTAGCGGTGGAAACGAGCAGTACTTC CASSLAGTSGGNEQYF
NA TRBJ2-6 TRBV27 NA TGTGCCAGCAGTTTCGAGGTATCTGGGGCCAACGTCCTGACTTTC CASSFEVSGANVLTF